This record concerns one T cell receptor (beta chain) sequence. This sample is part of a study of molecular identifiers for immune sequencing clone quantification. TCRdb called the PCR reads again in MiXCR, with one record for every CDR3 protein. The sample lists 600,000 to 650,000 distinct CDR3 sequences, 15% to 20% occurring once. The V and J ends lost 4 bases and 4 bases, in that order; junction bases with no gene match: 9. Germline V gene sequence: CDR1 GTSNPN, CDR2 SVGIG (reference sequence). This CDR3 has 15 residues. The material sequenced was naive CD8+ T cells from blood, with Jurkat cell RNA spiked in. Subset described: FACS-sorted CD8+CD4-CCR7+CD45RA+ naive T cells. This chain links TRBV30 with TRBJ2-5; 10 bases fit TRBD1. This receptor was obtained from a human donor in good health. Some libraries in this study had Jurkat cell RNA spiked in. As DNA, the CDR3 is TGTGCCTGGAACCACGGGACAGGGGCTGGAGAGACCCAGTACTTC. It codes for CAWNHGTGAGETQYF.